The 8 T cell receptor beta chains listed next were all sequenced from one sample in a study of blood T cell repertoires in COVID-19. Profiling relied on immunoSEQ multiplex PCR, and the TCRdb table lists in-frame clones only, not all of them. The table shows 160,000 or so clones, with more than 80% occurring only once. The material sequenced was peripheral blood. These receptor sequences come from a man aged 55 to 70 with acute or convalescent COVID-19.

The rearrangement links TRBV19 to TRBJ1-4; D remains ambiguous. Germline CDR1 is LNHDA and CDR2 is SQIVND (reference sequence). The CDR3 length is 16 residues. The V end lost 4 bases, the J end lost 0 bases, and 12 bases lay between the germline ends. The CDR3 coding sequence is TGTGCCAGTAGTACTACCGGCGGTGCAACTAATGAAAAACTGTTTTTT. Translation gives CASSTTGGATNEKLFF.

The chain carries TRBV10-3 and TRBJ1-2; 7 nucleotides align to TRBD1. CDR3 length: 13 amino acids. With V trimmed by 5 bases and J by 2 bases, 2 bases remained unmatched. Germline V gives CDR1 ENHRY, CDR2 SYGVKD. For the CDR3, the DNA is TGTGCCATCAGTTCGACAGGGAACTATGGCTACACCTTC. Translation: CAISSTGNYGYTF.

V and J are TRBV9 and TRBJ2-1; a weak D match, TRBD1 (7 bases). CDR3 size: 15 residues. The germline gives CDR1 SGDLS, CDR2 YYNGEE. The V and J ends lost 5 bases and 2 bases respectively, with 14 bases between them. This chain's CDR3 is CASRGQGGTYNEQFF. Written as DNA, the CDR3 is TGTGCCAGCAGGGGGCAGGGGGGAACCTACAATGAGCAGTTCTTC.

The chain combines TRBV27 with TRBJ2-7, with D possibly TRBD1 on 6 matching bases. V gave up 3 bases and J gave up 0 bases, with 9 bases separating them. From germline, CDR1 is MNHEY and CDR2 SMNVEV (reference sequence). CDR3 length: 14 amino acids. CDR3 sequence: CASSLRGFSYEQYF. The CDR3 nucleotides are TGTGCCAGCAGTTTGAGGGGGTTCTCCTACGAGCAGTACTTC.

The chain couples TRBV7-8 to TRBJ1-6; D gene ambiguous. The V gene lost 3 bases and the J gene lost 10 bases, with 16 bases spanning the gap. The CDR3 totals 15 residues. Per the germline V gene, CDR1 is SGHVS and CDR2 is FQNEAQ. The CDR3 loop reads CASSFAARPESPLHF. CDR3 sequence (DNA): TGTGCCAGCAGCTTCGCAGCCAGGCCCGAATCACCCCTCCACTTT. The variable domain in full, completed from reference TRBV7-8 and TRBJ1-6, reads GAGVSQSPRYKVAKRGQDVALRCDPISGHVSLFWYQQALGQGPEFLTYFQNEAQLDKSGLPSDRFFAERPEGSVSTLKIQRTQQEDSAVYLCASSFAARPESPLHFGNGTRLTVT.

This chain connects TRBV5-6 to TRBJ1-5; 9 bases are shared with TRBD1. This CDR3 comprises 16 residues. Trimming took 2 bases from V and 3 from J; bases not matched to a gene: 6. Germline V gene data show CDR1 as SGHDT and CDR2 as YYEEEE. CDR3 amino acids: CASSLRRTGDNQPQHF. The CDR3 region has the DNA TGTGCCAGCAGCTTAAGACGGACAGGGGACAATCAGCCCCAGCATTTT.

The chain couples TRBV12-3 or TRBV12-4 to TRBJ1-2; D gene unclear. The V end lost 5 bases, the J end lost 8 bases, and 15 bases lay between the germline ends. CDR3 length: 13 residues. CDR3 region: CASSRGLMGGYTF. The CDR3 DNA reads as TGTGCCAGCAGTCGCGGGTTAATGGGCGGCTACACCTTC.

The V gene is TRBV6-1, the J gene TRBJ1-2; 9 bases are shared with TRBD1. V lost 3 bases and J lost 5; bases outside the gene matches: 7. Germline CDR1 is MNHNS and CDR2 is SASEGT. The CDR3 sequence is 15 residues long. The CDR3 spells CASSDHGTGLYGYTF. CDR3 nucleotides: TGTGCCAGCAGTGACCACGGGACAGGGTTGTATGGCTACACCTTC.